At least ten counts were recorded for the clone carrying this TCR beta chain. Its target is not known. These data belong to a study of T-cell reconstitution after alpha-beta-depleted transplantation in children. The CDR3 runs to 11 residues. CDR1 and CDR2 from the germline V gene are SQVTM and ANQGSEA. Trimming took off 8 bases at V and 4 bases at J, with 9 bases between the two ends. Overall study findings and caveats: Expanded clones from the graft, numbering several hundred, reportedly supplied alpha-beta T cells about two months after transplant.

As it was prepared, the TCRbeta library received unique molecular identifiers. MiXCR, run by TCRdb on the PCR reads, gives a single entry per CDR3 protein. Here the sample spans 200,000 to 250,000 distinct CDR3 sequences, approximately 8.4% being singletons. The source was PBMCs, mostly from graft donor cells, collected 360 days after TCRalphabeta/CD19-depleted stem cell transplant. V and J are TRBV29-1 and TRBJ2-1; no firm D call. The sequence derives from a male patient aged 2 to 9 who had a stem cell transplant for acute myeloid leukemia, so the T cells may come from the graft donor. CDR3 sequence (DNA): TGCAGCCAACAGTGGTACAATGAGCAGTTCTTC. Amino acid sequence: CSQQWYNEQFF.